A single sample gave rise to the 5 T cell receptor beta chains below, sequenced in a study of blood T cell repertoires in COVID-19. Clones were sequenced by immunoSEQ multiplex PCR, and TCRdb holds only the in-frame ones, with some missing. The table lists some 130,000 clones, around 84% of them singletons, with roughly 2.2% in the top ten. The sequenced sample was PBMCs or T cells enriched from blood (not recorded which). These receptors were collected from a man aged 35 to 55 with acute COVID-19.

The genes are TRBV5-4 and TRBJ2-2; 10 nucleotides agree with TRBD1. CDR1 is SGHNT and CDR2 is YYREEE in the germline V gene (reference sequence). The CDR3 has 15 amino acids. V shed 4 bases, J shed 5 bases, and the junction held 5 bases outside the gene matches. This CDR3 reads CASSPRTGGTGELFF. For the CDR3, the DNA is TGTGCCAGCAGCCCTCGGACAGGGGGGACCGGGGAGCTGTTTTTT. The complete variable domain, with remaining parts taken from reference TRBV5-4 and TRBJ2-2, reads ETGVTQSPTHLIKTRGQQVTLRCSSQSGHNTVSWYQQALGQGPQFIFQYYREEENGRGNFPPRFSGLQFPNYSSELNVNALELDDSALYLCASSPRTGGTGELFFGEGSRLTVL.

The genes are TRBV5-1 and TRBJ2-7; tentatively, D is TRBD1 (6 bases). The CDR3 totals 16 residues. Trimming left V 0 bases short and J 0 bases short, with 13 bases between. The germline gives CDR1 SGHRS, CDR2 YFSETQ. The CDR3, as DNA: TGCGCCAGCAGCTTGGCAACCGGACAGTTCTCCTACGAGCAGTACTTC. Amino acids: CASSLATGQFSYEQYF.

In DNA form, the CDR3 reads TGTGCCAGCAGCCACCTGGGACAGGCCAGCTCCTACGAGCAGTACTTC. This gives the protein CASSHLGQASSYEQYF. The chain is built from TRBV4-2 and TRBJ2-7; TRBD1 agrees at 8 bases. This CDR3 contains 16 residues. Germline assignment: CDR1 LGHNA and CDR2 YNFKEQ. The trim removed 3 bases at V and 0 bases at J, leaving 7 bases unmatched.

The CDR3 reads CASSSRDMGRGTQYF. The CDR3 DNA follows: TGTGCCAGCAGCTCCAGGGACATGGGACGGGGTACGCAGTATTTT. The V gene is TRBV7-9, the J gene TRBJ2-3, with D tentatively TRBD1 (6 bases). The germline V gene has CDR1 SEHNR and CDR2 FQNEAQ (reference sequence). Trimming stripped 4 bases from V and 8 bases from J, with 19 bases between. CDR3 length: 15 amino acids.

This clone was found once. This chain connects TRBV11-3 to TRBJ2-7, with 9 bases that match TRBD2. This CDR3 comprises 15 residues. Germline V gene data show CDR1 as SGHNT and CDR2 as YENEEA. J lost 0 bases, V lost 3 bases, and 3 bases had no gene match. In DNA, the CDR3 is TGTGCCAGCAGCTTTTTAGCGGGGGACTCCTACGAGCAGTACTTC. This codes for CASSFLAGDSYEQYF.